The clone carrying this T cell receptor (beta chain) was found a few times. Its target is not known. 13 Jbeta primers and 60 Vbeta primers were used for the PCR. Using immunoSEQ multiplex PCR, the repertoire was profiled, and TCRdb retains in-frame clones only, with some absent. The sample includes 150,000 to 200,000 clones, under 80% of them seen just once. These data belong to a study of cytomegalovirus exposure and HLA in healthy donors. General study findings and limits: In the analysis, some V segments, TRBV6-2 and TRBV6-3 included, were excluded as indistinguishable.

Germline V CDR1 and CDR2: LNHDA, SQIVND (reference sequence). CDR3 length: 20 residues. V was pared by 0 bases and J by 3 bases, with 9 bases of the junction left unmatched. The sequence was collected from a female donor in good health and CMV-seronegative. This rearrangement joins TRBV19 to TRBJ1-6, with 12 bases aligning to TRBD1. Sequenced sample: PBMCs. The DNA of the CDR3 is TGTGCCAGTAGTATAGAGGCGCGCGGGACAGGGGGCTTCTATAATTCACCCCTCCACTTT. This codes for CASSIEARGTGGFYNSPLHF.